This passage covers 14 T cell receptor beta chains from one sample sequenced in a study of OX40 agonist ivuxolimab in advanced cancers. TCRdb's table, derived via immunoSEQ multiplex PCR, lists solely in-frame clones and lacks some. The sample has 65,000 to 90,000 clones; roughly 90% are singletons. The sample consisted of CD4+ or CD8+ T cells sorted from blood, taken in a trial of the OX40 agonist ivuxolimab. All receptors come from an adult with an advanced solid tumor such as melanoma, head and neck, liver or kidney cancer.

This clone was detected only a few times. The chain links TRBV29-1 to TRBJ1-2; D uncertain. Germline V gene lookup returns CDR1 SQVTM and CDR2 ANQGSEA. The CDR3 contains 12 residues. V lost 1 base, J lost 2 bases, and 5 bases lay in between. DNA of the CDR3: TGCAGCGTTGAAGTCGGGAACTATGGCTACACCTTC. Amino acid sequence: CSVEVGNYGYTF.

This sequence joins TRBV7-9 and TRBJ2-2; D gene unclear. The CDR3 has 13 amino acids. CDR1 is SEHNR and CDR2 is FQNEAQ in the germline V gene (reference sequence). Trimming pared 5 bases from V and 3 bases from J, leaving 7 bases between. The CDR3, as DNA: TGTGCCAGCAGCCTGGTTTACACCGGGGAGCTGTTTTTT. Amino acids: CASSLVYTGELFF.

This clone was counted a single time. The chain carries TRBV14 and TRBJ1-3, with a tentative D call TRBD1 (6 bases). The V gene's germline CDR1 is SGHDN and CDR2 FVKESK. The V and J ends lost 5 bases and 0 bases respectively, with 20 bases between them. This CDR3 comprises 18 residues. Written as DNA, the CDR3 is TGTGCCAGCAGCGCCCGGGACACATCATTCCTCTCTGGAAACACCATATATTTT. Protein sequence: CASSARDTSFLSGNTIYF.

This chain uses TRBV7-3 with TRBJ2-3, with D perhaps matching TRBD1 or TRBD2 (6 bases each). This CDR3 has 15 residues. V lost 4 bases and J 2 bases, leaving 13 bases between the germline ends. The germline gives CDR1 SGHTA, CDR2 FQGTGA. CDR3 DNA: TGTGCCAGCAGCTCGACGGGGGCGCTCACAGATACGCAGTATTTT. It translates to CASSSTGALTDTQYF.

CDR3 loop: CASSLTGGAVEQFF. The CDR3 DNA follows: TGTGCCAGCAGTTTAACCGGGGGGGCCGTCGAGCAGTTCTTC. The V and J genes are TRBV27 and TRBJ2-1; 8 nucleotides line up with TRBD2. J gave up 10 bases and V 2 bases, and 7 bases lay outside the gene matches. Per germline, CDR1 MNHEY and CDR2 SMNVEV (reference sequence). The CDR3 is made up of 14 amino acids.

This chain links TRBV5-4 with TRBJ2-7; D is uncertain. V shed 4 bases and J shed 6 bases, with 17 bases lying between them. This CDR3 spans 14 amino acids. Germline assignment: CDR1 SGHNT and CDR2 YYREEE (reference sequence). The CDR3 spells CASSLVLPLGEQYF. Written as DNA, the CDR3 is TGTGCCAGCAGCCTCGTTCTGCCTTTGGGCGAGCAGTACTTC. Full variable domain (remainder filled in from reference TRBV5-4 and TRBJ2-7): ETGVTQSPTHLIKTRGQQVTLRCSSQSGHNTVSWYQQALGQGPQFIFQYYREEENGRGNFPPRFSGLQFPNYSSELNVNALELDDSALYLCASSLVLPLGEQYFGPGTRLTVT.

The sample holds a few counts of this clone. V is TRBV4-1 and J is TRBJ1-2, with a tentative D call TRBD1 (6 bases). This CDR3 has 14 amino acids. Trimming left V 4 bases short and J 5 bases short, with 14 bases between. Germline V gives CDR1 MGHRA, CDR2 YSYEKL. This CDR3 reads CASSLRQDSYGYTF. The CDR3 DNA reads TGCGCCAGCAGCCTTCGACAGGATTCATATGGCTACACCTTC.

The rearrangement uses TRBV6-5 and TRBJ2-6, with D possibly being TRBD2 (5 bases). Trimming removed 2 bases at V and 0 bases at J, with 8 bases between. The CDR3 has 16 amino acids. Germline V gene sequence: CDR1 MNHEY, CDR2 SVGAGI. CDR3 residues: CASSYRRASGANVLTF. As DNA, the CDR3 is TGTGCCAGCAGTTACAGGCGGGCCTCTGGGGCCAACGTCCTGACTTTC.

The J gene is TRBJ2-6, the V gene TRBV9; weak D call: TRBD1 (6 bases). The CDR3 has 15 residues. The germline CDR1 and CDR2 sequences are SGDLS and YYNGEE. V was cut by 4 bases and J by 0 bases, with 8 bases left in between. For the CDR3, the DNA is TGTGCCAGCAGCCAAGGGGGCTCTGGGGCCAACGTCCTGACTTTC. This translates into CASSQGGSGANVLTF.

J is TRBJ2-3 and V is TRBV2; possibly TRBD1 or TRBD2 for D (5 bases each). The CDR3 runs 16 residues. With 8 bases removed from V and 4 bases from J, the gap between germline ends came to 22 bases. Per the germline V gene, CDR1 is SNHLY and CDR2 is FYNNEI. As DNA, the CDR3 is TGTGCCAGCCCCGGGGTAGGGACCCAACCCCCAGATACGCAGTATTTT. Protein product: CASPGVGTQPPDTQYF.

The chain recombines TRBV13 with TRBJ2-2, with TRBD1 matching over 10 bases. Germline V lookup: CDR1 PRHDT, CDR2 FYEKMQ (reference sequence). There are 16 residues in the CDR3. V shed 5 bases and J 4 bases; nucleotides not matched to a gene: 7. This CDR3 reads CASSGRQGASTGELFF. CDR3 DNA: TGTGCCAGCAGCGGACGACAGGGGGCTAGCACCGGGGAGCTGTTTTTT.

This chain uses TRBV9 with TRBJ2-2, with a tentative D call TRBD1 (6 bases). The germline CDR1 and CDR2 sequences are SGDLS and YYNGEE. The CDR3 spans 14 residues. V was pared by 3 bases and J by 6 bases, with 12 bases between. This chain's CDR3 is CASSAYRVPGELFF. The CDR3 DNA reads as TGTGCCAGCAGCGCGTACAGGGTCCCCGGGGAGCTGTTTTTT. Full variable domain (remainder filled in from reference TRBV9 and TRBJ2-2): DSGVTQTPKHLITATGQRVTLRCSPRSGDLSVYWYQQSLDQGLQFLIQYYNGEERAKGNILERFSAQQFPDLHSELNLSSLELGDSALYFCASSAYRVPGELFFGEGSRLTVL.

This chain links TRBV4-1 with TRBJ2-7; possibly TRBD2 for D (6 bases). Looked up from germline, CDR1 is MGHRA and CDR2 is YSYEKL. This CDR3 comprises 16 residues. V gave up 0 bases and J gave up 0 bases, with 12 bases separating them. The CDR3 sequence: CASSQDRDFRSYEQYF. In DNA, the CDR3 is TGCGCCAGCAGCCAAGATCGGGACTTTCGCTCCTACGAGCAGTACTTC.

The CDR3 DNA reads TGTGCCAGCAGCGAACCGGGCCGGAGCTACGAGCAGTACTTC. As protein: CASSEPGRSYEQYF. The rearrangement links TRBV7-8 to TRBJ2-7; no reliable D call. CDR1 and CDR2 from the germline V gene are SGHVS and FQNEAQ. Trimming left V 5 bases short and J 3 bases short, with 14 bases between. This CDR3 has 14 residues.